The 10 T cell receptor beta chains presented below share a single source sample, sequenced in a study of cytomegalovirus exposure and HLA in healthy donors (dated by TCRdb to between 2016 and 2019). Preparation of the library involved the immunoSEQ multiplex PCR assay. The multiplex PCR relied on a mix of 60 forward primers for TCR Vbeta segments and 13 reverse primers for TCR Jbeta segments. Held by TCRdb, this immuneACCESS table contains in-frame sequences only and omits some clones. Under half of the omission traces to an unresolved V gene where checked; the cause of the rest is unknown. Within this sample are 150,000 to 200,000 clones, with around 80% of them counted one time only. Jointly, the top ten make up more than 8% of the sample. Sequencing was performed on PBMCs. Every receptor here comes from a male donor in good health and CMV-seropositive.

The chain links TRBV30 to TRBJ2-5; D remains ambiguous. This CDR3 has 12 amino acids. V was trimmed by 1 base and J by 5 bases, leaving 8 bases between them. Germline CDR1 is GTSNPN and CDR2 is SVGIG (reference sequence). The CDR3 loop is CAWSARQETQYF. CDR3 bases: TGTGCCTGGAGTGCCAGGCAGGAGACCCAGTACTTC.

The chain joins TRBV2 to TRBJ1-2; maybe TRBD1 (5 bases). Deletions cut 6 bases from V and 7 bases from J, with 6 bases between. The CDR3 contains 10 residues. The germline V gene encodes CDR1 SNHLY and CDR2 FYNNEI. In DNA form, the CDR3 reads TGTGCCAGCAGAAGGGGTGGCTACACCTTC. Amino acids: CASRRGGYTF.

This clone was observed a few times. The CDR3 protein is CASSPAGGMYEQYF. The CDR3, as DNA: TGTGCCAGCAGCCCCGCGGGCGGGATGTACGAGCAGTACTTC. This rearrangement joins TRBV6-8 to TRBJ2-7, with a possible D match to TRBD2 (6 bases). The V gene's germline CDR1 is MNHGY and CDR2 SAAAGT. This CDR3 has 14 amino acids. The V and J ends lost 6 bases and 4 bases respectively, with 16 bases between them.

The genes are TRBV7-2 and TRBJ1-4; 12 bases map to TRBD1. The CDR3 loop spans 19 amino acids. The junction had 16 bases not matched to a gene; V was cut back by 5 bases and J by 6 bases. CDR1 and CDR2 from the germline V gene are SGHTA and FQGNSA. CDR3 region: CASSPWAPGTGGAYEKLFF. As DNA, the CDR3 is TGTGCCAGCAGCCCTTGGGCCCCCGGGACAGGGGGCGCGTATGAAAAACTGTTTTTT. Variable domain in full (rest from reference TRBV7-2 and TRBJ1-4): GAGVSQSPSNKVTEKGKDVELRCDPISGHTALYWYRQSLGQGLEFLIYFQGNSAPDKSGLPSDRFSAERTGGSVSTLTIQRTQQEDSAVYLCASSPWAPGTGGAYEKLFFGSGTQLSVL.

The V gene is TRBV7-8, the J gene TRBJ1-2; tentatively, D is TRBD1 (5 bases). With 1 base removed from V and 2 bases from J, the gap between germline ends came to 5 bases. The germline V gene has CDR1 SGHVS and CDR2 FQNEAQ. The CDR3 totals 13 residues. The CDR3, as DNA: TGTGCCAGCAGCTTAGGACAGAACTATGGCTACACCTTC. Protein sequence: CASSLGQNYGYTF.

The V call is TRBV11-2, the J call TRBJ2-1; TRBD2 matches 10 bases. The CDR3 totals 15 residues. V gave up 2 bases and J gave up 9 bases; unmatched junction bases: 7. Germline CDR1 reads SGHAT; CDR2 reads FQNNGV. The CDR3 nucleotides are TGTGCCAGCAGCTTAAGAAGCGGGAGGGCCCCTGAGCAGTTCTTC. It is translated as CASSLRSGRAPEQFF.

The chain joins TRBV9 to TRBJ1-1; maybe TRBD1 (5 bases). The CDR3 runs 15 residues. V lost 3 bases, J lost 1 base, and 13 bases lay in between. Germline CDR1 reads SGDLS; CDR2 reads YYNGEE. The CDR3 DNA follows: TGTGCCAGCAGCGCCTCGTCTACAGGGAACACTGAAGCTTTCTTT. This codes for CASSASSTGNTEAFF.

The V and J genes are TRBV11-2 and TRBJ1-5; D is ambiguous. This CDR3 comprises 16 residues. V lost 1 base and J lost 0, with 10 bases in between. Germline loops: CDR1 SGHAT, CDR2 FQNNGV. CDR3 nucleotide sequence: TGTGCCAGCAGCTTAGGCAGGACTCATAGCAATCAGCCCCAGCATTTT. Amino acids: CASSLGRTHSNQPQHF.

This sequence joins TRBV4-3 and TRBJ2-7; 11 positions agree with TRBD2. Trimming at V came to 4 bases and at J to 4 bases, leaving 6 bases not matched to a gene. Germline V gene lookup returns CDR1 LGHNA and CDR2 YSLEER. CDR3 length: 15 amino acids. The CDR3 sequence is CASSRETSGMYEQYF. CDR3 DNA sequence: TGCGCCAGCAGCCGAGAGACTAGCGGGATGTACGAGCAGTACTTC.

This chain's CDR3 is CASSLATSGPPYF. In DNA, the CDR3 is TGTGCCAGCAGCTTAGCAACTAGCGGACCCCCGTATTTT. V gene TRBV7-6 combines with J gene TRBJ2-3; 8 nucleotides agree with TRBD2. The CDR3 has 13 amino acids. CDR1 and CDR2 (germline): SGHVS, FNYEAQ. Germline trimming cut 0 bases from V and 14 bases from J; bases unmatched to any gene: 7.